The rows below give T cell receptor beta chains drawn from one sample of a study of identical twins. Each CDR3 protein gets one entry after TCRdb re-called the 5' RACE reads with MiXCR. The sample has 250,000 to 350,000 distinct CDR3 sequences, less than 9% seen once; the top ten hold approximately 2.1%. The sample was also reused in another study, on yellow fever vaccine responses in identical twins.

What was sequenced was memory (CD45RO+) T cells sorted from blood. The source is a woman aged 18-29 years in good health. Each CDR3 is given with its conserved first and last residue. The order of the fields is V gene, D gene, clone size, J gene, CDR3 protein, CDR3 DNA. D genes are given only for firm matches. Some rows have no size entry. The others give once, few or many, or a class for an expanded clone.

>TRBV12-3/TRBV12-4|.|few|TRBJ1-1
CASSSYGTNTEAFF
TGTGCCAGCAGTTCATATGGGACGAACACTGAAGCTTTCTTT
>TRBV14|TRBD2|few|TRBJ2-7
CASSQGNSGSREQYF
TGTGCCAGCAGCCAAGGGAATAGCGGGAGCCGCGAGCAGTACTTC
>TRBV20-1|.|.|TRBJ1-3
CSARKDTSGNTIYF
TGCAGTGCTAGAAAGGACACCTCTGGAAACACCATATATTTT
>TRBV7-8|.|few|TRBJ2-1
CASSQGGSLYNEQFF
TGTGCCAGCAGCCAGGGGGGGAGTCTCTACAATGAGCAGTTCTTC
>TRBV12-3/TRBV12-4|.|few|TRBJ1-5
CASSPFYVGAEPQHF
TGTGCCAGCAGCCCCTTCTACGTGGGCGCGGAGCCCCAGCATTTT
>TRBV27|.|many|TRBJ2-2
CASRGAGWGELFF
TGTGCCAGCAGAGGTGCCGGTTGGGGGGAGCTGTTTTTT
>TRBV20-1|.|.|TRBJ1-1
CSATGQTNTEAFF
TGCAGTGCTACGGGCCAGACGAACACTGAAGCTTTCTTT
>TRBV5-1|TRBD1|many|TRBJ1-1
CASSLTGGYEAFF
TGCGCCAGCAGCCTTACAGGGGGTTATGAAGCTTTCTTT
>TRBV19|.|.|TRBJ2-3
CASRSEWWEATDTQYF
TGTGCCAGTAGGTCCGAGTGGTGGGAGGCGACAGATACGCAGTATTTT
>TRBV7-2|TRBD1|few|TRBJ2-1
CASSRTGIHEQFF
TGTGCCAGCAGCCGGACAGGGATCCATGAGCAGTTCTTC
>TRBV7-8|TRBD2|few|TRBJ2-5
CASSFSSTSAETQYF
TGTGCCAGCAGCTTTTCCTCGACTAGCGCGGAGACCCAGTACTTC
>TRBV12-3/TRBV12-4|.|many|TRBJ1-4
CASSRDTLQSTNEKLFF
TGTGCCAGCAGTCGGGACACCTTACAATCAACTAATGAAAAACTGTTTTTT
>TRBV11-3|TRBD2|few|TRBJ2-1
CASSLELGGDHEQFF
TGTGCCAGCAGCTTAGAGTTGGGAGGGGACCATGAGCAGTTCTTC
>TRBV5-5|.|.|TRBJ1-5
CASSFLPDQPQHF
TGTGCCAGCAGCTTCCTCCCCGATCAGCCCCAGCATTTT
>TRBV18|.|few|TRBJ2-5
CASSPNTEETQYF
TGTGCCAGCTCACCTAACACAGAAGAGACCCAGTACTTC
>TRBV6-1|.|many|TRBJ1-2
CASSEGYGYTF
TGTGCCAGCAGTGAAGGTTATGGCTACACCTTC
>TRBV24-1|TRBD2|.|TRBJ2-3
CATSIGGLAGESTDTQYF
TGTGCCACCAGTATTGGGGGACTAGCGGGGGAAAGCACAGATACGCAGTATTTT
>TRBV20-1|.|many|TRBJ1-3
CSAVGAGTTTGNTIYF
TGCAGTGCTGTGGGGGCAGGGACTACAACTGGAAACACCATATATTTT
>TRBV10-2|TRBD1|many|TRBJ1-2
CATSRDRGYGYTF
TGCGCCACCTCCCGGGACAGGGGGTATGGCTACACCTTC
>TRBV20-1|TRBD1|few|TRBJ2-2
CSARVAGGNTGELFF
TGCAGTGCTAGAGTCGCAGGGGGTAACACCGGGGAGCTGTTTTTT
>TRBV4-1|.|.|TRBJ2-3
CASSQDARPSTDTQYF
TGCGCCAGCAGCCAGGACGCCAGGCCTAGCACAGATACGCAGTATTTT
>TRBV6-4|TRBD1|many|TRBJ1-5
CASSLRTGIRNQPQHF
TGTGCCAGCAGTCTCCGGACAGGGATCCGCAATCAGCCCCAGCATTTT
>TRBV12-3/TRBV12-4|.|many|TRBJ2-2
CASSRGVPNTGELFF
TGTGCCAGCAGTCGCGGAGTACCGAACACCGGGGAGCTGTTTTTT
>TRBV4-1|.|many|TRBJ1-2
CASSQEGAFYGYTF
TGCGCCAGCAGCCAAGAGGGGGCCTTTTATGGCTACACCTTC
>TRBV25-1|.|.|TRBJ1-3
CASSDPFLSGNTIYF
TGTGCCAGCAGTGATCCTTTCCTCTCTGGAAACACCATATATTTT
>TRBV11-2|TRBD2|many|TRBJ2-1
CASSTGTSGFRDNEQFF
TGTGCCAGCAGCACCGGGACTAGCGGGTTCCGGGACAATGAGCAGTTCTTC
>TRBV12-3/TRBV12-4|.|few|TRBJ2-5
CASSFTGPKETQYF
TGTGCCAGCAGTTTCACGGGACCAAAAGAGACCCAGTACTTC
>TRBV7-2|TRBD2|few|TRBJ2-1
CASSVKVWSGRANEQFF
TGTGCCAGCAGCGTAAAGGTGTGGAGCGGGAGGGCCAATGAGCAGTTCTTC
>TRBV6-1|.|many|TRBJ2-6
CASSADPPNGANVLTF
TGTGCCAGCAGTGCGGACCCTCCGAATGGGGCCAACGTCCTGACTTTC
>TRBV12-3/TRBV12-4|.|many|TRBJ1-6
CASRGGTGALHF
TGTGCCAGCAGAGGGGGAACTGGGGCCCTCCACTTT
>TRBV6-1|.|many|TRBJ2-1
CASSQTGWQFF
TGTGCCAGCAGCCAAACGGGGTGGCAGTTCTTC